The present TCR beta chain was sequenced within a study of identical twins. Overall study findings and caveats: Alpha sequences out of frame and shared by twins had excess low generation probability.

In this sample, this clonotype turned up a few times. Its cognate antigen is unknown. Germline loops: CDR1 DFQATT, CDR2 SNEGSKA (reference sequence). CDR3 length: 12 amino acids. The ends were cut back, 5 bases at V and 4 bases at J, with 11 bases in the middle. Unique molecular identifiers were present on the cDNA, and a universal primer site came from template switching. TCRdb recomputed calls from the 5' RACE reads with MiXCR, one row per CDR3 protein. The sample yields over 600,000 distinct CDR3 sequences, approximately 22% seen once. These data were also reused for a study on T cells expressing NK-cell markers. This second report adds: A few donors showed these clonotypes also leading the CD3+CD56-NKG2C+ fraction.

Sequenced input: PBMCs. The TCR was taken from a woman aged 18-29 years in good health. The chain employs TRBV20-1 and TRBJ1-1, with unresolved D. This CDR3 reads CSAPSRSTEAFF. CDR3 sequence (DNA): TGCAGTGCTCCCTCAAGGAGCACTGAAGCTTTCTTT.